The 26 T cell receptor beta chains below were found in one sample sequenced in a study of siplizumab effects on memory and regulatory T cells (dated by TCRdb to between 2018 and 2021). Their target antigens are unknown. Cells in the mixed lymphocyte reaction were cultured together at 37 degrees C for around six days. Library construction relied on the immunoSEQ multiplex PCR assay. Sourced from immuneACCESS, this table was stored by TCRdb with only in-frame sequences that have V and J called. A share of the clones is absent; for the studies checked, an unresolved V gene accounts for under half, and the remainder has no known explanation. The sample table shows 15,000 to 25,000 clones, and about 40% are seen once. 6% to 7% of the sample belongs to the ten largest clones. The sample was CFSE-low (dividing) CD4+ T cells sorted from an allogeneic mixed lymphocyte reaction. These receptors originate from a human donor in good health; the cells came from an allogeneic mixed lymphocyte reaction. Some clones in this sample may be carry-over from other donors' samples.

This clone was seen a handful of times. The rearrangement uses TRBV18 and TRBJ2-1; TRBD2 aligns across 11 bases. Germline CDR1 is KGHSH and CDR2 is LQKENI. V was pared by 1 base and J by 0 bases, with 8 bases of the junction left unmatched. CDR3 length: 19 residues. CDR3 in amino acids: CASSPLLAGGPSSYNEQFF. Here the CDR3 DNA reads TGTGCCAGCTCACCACTTCTAGCGGGGGGTCCGAGCTCCTACAATGAGCAGTTCTTC.

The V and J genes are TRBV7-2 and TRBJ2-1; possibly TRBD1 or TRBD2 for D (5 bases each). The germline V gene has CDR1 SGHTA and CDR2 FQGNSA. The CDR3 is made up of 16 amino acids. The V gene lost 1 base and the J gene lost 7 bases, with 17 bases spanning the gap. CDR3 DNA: TGTGCCAGCAGCTTAGAGGCTGGGGCGGGCGGGAATGAGCAGTTCTTC. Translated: CASSLEAGAGGNEQFF.

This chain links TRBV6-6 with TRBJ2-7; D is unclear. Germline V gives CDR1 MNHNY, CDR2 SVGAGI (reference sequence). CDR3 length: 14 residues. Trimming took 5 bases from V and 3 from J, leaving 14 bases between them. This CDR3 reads CASSIPPSLYEQYF. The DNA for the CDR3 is TGTGCCAGCAGTATACCCCCTTCCCTCTACGAGCAGTACTTC.

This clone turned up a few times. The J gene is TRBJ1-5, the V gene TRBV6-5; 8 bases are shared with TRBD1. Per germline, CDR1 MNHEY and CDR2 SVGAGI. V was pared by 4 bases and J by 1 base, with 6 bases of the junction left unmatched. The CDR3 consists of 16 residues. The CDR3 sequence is CASSFSGGASNQPQHF. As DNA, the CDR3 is TGTGCCAGCAGTTTTTCAGGGGGCGCGAGCAATCAGCCCCAGCATTTT.

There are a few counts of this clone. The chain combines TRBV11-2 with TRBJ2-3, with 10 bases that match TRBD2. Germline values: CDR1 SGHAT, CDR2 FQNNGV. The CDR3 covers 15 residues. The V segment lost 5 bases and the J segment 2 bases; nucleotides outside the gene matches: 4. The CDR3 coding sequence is TGTGCCAGCAGCCCTAGCGGGGGAATCACAGATACGCAGTATTTT. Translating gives CASSPSGGITDTQYF.

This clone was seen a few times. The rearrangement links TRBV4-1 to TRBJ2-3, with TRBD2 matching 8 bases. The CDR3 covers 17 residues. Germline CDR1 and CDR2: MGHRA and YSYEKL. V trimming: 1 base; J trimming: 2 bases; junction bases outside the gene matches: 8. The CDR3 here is CASSQGPSGSATDTQYF. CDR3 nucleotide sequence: TGCGCCAGCAGCCAAGGACCGAGCGGGAGTGCCACAGATACGCAGTATTTT.

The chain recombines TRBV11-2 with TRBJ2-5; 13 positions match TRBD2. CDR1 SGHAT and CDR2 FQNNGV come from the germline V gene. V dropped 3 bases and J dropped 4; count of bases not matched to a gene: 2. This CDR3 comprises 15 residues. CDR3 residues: CASSFTSGRGETQYF. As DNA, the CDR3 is TGTGCCAGCAGCTTTACTAGCGGGAGGGGAGAGACCCAGTACTTC.

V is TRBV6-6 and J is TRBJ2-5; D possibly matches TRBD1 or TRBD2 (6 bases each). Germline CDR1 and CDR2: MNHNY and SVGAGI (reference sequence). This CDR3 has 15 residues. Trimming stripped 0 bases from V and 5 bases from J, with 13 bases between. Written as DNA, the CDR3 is TGTGCCAGCAGTTACTCGGTGGGGGGCGGGGAGACCCAGTACTTC. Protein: CASSYSVGGGETQYF.

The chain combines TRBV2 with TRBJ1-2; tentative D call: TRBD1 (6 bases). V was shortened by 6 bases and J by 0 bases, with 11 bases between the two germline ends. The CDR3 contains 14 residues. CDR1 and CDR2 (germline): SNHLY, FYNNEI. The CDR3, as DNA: TGTGCCAGCAGGAACAGGGCGGCTAACTATGGCTACACCTTC. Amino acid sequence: CASRNRAANYGYTF. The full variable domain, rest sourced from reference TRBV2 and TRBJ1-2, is EPEVTQTPSHQVTQMGQEVILRCVPISNHLYFYWYRQILGQKVEFLVSFYNNEISEKSEIFDDQFSVERPDGSNFTLKIRSTKLEDSAMYFCASRNRAANYGYTFGSGTRLTVV.

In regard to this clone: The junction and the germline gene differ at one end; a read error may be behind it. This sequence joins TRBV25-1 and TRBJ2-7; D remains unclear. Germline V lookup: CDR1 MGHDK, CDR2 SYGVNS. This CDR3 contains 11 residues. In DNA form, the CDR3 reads TGTACCAGCAGTGTCTTTTACGAGCAGTACTTC. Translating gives CTSSVFYEQYF.

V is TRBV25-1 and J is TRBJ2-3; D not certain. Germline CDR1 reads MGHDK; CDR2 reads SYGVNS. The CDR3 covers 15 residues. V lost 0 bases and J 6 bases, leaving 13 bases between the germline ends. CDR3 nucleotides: TGTGCCAGCAGTGAATATAATCTGGCCCGGGATACGCAGTATTTT. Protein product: CASSEYNLARDTQYF.

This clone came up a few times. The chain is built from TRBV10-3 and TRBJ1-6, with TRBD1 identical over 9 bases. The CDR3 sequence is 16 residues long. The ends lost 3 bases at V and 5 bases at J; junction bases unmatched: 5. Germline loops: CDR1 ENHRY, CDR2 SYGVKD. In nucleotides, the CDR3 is TGTGCCATCAGTGAATCGGACAGGGGAAATAATTCACCCCTCCACTTT. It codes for CAISESDRGNNSPLHF.

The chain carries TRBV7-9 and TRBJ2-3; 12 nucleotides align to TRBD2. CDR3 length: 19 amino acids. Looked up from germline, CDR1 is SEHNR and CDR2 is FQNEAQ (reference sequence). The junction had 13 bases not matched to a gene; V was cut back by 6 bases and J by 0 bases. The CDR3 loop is CASSLRASGGVMSTDTQYF. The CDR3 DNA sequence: TGTGCCAGCAGTCTACGGGCTAGCGGGGGGGTAATGAGCACAGATACGCAGTATTTT.

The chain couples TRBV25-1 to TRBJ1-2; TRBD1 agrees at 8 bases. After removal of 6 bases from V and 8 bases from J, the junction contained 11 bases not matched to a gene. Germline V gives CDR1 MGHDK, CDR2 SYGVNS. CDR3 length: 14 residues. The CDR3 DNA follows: TGTGCCAGCAGACGGACAGGGAGGCTAGGGGGCTACACCTTC. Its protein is CASRRTGRLGGYTF.

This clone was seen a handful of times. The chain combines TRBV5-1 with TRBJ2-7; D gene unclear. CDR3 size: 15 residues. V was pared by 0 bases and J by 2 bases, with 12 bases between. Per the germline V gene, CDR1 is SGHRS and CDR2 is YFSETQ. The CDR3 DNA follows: TGCGCCAGCAGCTTGGATCGTGTTATAGCCTACGAGCAGTACTTC. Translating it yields CASSLDRVIAYEQYF.

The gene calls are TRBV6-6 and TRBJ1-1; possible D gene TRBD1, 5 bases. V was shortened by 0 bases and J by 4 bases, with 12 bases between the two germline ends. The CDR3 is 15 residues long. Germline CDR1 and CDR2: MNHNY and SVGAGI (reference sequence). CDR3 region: CASSYSSRETTEAFF. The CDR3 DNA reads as TGTGCCAGCAGTTACTCGTCCAGGGAGACCACTGAAGCTTTCTTT.

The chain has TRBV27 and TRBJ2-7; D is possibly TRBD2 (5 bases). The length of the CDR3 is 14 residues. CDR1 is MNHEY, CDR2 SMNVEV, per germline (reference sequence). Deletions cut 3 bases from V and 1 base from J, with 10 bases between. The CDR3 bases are TGTGCCAGCAGTTTCCAGGACTCTTCCTACGAGCAGTACTTC. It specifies CASSFQDSSYEQYF.

CDR3 in amino acids: CASSHITYGYTF. Here the CDR3 DNA reads TGTGCCAGCAGTCACATCACCTATGGCTACACCTTC. The V call is TRBV6-6, the J call TRBJ1-2; D remains ambiguous. Germline V gives CDR1 MNHNY, CDR2 SVGAGI (reference sequence). CDR3 size: 12 residues. The V gene lost 5 bases and the J gene lost 4 bases, with 8 bases spanning the gap.

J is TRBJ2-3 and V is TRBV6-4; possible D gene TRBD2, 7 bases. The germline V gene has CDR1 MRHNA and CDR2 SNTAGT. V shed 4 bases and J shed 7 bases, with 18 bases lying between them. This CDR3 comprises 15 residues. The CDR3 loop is CASSVGGGTINTQYF. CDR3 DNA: TGTGCCAGCAGTGTTGGCGGGGGCACCATAAATACGCAGTATTTT.

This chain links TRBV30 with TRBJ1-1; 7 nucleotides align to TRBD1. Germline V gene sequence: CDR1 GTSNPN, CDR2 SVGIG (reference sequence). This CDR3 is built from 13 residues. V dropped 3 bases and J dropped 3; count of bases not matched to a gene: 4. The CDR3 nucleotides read TGTGCCTGGAGCCGACAGGGCGACACTGAAGCTTTCTTT. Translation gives CAWSRQGDTEAFF.

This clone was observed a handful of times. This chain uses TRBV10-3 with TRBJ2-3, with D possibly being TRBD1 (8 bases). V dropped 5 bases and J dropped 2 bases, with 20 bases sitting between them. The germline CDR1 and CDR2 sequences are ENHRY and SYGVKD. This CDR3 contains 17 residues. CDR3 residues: CAISPAGQAIYTDTQYF. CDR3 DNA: TGTGCCATCAGTCCAGCGGGACAGGCAATTTACACAGATACGCAGTATTTT.

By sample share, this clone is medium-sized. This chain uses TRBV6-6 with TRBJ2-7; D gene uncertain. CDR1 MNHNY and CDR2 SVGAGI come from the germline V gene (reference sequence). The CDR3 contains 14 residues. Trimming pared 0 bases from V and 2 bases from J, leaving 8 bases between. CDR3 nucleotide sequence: TGTGCCAGCAGTTACTCGGCAGAAACCTACGAGCAGTACTTC. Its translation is CASSYSAETYEQYF.

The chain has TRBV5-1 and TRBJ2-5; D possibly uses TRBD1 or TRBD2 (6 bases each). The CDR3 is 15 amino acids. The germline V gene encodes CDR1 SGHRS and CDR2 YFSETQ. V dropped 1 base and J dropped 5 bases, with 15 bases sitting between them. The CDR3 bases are TGCGCCAGCAGCTTGACCCGTGGGGGGCTGGAGACCCAGTACTTC. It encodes CASSLTRGGLETQYF.

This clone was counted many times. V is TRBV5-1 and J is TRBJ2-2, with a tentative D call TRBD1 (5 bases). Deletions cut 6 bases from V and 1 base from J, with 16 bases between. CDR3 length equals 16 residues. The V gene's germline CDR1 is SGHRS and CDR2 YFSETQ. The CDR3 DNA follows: TGCGCCAGCACGGTCCAGGGATCCTTGAACACCGGGGAGCTGTTTTTT. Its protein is CASTVQGSLNTGELFF.

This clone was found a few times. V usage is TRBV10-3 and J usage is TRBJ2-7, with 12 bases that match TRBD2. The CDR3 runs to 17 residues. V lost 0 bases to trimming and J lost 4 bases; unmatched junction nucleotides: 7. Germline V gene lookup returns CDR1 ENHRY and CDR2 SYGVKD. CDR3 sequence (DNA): TGTGCCATCAGTGAGTCGGCAACTAGCGGGGGGAAATACGAGCAGTACTTC. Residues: CAISESATSGGKYEQYF.

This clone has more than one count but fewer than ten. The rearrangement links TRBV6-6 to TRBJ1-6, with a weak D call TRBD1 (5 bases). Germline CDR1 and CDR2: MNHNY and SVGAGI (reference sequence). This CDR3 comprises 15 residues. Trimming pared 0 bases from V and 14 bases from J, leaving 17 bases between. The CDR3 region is CASSYSATGIASLHF. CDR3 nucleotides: TGTGCCAGCAGTTACTCCGCCACAGGTATTGCATCCCTCCACTTT.